The source of this T cell receptor (beta chain) is a study of blood T cell repertoires in COVID-19 (TCRdb year 2020). With regard to the full study: Samples from collaborators originated in the United States, Italy and Spain and spanned both the acute and convalescent phases of COVID-19. The material from the prospective study consisted of cDNA or gDNA derived from T cells, B-cell-depleted T cells, or PBMCs. Subjects who had been exposed to COVID-19, were actively infected with it, or had recovered from it provided the deeply sampled blood TCRbeta repertoires that made up the dataset. The repertoires were released in a freely available public database meant as a resource for research on the immune response to SARS-CoV-2. Samples came from the ongoing ImmuneRACE study (first 160 participants) plus 1,254 subjects from 6 global collaborators. Sample metadata almost always included a de-identified subject ID, COVID-19 status, age in years and sex. Where available, HLA class I and class II types were obtained from metadata supplied by the sample provider rather than from assay-based typing.

Concerning this clone itself: Its antigen is still unknown. The record has no base qualities; no much larger clone is one base away.

Counted from cysteine to phenylalanine, this CDR3 has 12 amino acids. Just the 36-base CDR3 DNA is kept, in frame starting at base 1. CDR1 and CDR2 are read off the germline V gene as SGHRS and YFSETQ. V drops 5 bases and J drops 4 bases, leaving 9 bases in between. Each collaborating institution followed its own protocols to collect whole blood in K2EDTA tubes. For TCRbeta analysis, collaborators shipped samples as frozen whole blood, isolated PBMCs, or DNA extracted from either of those sample types. TCRbeta CDR3 regions were amplified from genomic DNA by means of the immunoSEQ Assay, a bias-controlled multiplex PCR. In the authors' own workflow: The number of nucleated cells in each sample was estimated by amplification of reference gene primers within the assay. To quantify the absolute abundance of each unique TCRbeta CDR3 rearrangement, sequence reads were collapsed and filtered. For each sample, productive Simpson clonality was calculated as the square root of Simpson's diversity index over productive rearrangements. Imported from immuneACCESS, the table was reduced by TCRdb to in-frame sequences with V and J called. These copies leave out some clones; in studies compared against another copy, an unresolved V gene accounts for under half, and the cause of the remainder is not known. V, J and clone size derive from that table, while D and trimming were established from the DNA sequence. The sample profile shows 300,000 or so clones; 65% to 85% of them were found once. The ten largest make up about 1.2% of the sample.

Broader findings and caveats from the paper: The quantity of clinical and demographic metadata differed by source and by participant and was supplied without curation.

The sequence links TRBV5-1 to TRBJ1-2; no D segment can be confidently identified. The receptor's source is a woman aged 45-60 years with acute or convalescent COVID-19. The material sequenced was peripheral blood. The CDR3 reads CASRDSSYGYTF. The nucleotide sequence is TGCGCCAGCAGGGACTCCTCCTATGGCTACACCTTC.